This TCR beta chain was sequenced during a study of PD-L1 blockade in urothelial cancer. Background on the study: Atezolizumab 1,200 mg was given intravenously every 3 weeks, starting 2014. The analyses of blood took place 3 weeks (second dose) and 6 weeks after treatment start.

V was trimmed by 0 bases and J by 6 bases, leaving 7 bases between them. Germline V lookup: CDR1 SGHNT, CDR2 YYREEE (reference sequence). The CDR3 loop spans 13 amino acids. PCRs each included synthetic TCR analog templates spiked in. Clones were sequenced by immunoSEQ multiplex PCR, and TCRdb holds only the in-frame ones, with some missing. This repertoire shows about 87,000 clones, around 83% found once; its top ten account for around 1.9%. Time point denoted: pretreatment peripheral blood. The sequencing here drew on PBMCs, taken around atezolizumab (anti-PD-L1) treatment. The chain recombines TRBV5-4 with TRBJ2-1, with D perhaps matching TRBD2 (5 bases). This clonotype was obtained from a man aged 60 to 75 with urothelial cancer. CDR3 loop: CASSLVGSNEQFF. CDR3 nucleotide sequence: TGTGCCAGCAGCTTGGTAGGGAGCAATGAGCAGTTCTTC.